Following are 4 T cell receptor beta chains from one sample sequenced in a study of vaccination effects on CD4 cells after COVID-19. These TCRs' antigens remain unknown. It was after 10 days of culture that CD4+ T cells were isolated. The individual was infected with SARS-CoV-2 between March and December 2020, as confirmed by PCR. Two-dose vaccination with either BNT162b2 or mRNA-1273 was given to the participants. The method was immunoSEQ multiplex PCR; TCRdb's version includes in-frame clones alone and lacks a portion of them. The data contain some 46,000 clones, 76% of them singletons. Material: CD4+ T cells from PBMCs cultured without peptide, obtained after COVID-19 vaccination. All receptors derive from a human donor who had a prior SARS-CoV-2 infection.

DNA of the CDR3: TGCGCCAGCAGCTTGGCTCTCGGGGGGGGGAATGAGCAGTTCTTC. This gives the protein CASSLALGGGNEQFF. V gene TRBV5-1 combines with J gene TRBJ2-1; 8 bases agree with TRBD2. Germline V gene lookup returns CDR1 SGHRS and CDR2 YFSETQ. The CDR3 contains 15 residues. V dropped 0 bases and J dropped 7; count of bases not matched to a gene: 6.

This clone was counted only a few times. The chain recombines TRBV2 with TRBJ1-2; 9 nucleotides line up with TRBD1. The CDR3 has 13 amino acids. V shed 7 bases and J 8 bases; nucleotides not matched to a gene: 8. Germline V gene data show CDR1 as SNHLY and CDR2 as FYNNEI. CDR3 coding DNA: TGTGCCAGCAACATCGACAGGGGGTACGGCTACACCTTC. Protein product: CASNIDRGYGYTF. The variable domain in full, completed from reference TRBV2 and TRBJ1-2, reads EPEVTQTPSHQVTQMGQEVILRCVPISNHLYFYWYRQILGQKVEFLVSFYNNEISEKSEIFDDQFSVERPDGSNFTLKIRSTKLEDSAMYFCASNIDRGYGYTFGSGTRLTVV.

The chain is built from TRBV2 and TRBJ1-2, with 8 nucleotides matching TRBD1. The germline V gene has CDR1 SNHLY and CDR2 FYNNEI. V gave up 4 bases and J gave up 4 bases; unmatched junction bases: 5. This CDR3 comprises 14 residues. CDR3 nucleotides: TGTGCCAGCAGTGCACAGGGGGTCCTCTATGGCTACACCTTC. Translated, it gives CASSAQGVLYGYTF.

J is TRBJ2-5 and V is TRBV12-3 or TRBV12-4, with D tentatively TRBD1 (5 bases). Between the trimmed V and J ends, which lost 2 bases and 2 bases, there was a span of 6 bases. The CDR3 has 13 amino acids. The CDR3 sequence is CASSLNRQETQYF. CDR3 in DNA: TGTGCCAGCAGTTTAAACAGGCAAGAGACCCAGTACTTC.